The clone carrying this TCR beta chain was seen at least ten times. Its antigen is not identified. These data belong to a study of T cells in Graves' hyperthyroidism and ophthalmopathy. Notes on the study in general: Ophthalmopathy, as predicted by the model, came a median about six months after the prediction.

The source material, RNA transcripts, was used to amplify TCR beta CDR3 regions. The study used the HTBI primer set for a first-round RT-PCR of the TCR CDR3. TCRdb re-analysed the multiplex PCR reads in MiXCR, keeping a single row per CDR3 protein. In the table there are about 600,000 distinct CDR3 sequences, around 15% of which are singletons. The CDR3 runs 15 residues. Germline CDR1 reads SGDLS; CDR2 reads YYNGEE. V trimming: 4 bases; J trimming: 0 bases; junction bases outside the gene matches: 1. This receptor was taken from a woman between 40 and 55 years old with Graves' ophthalmopathy. Sequenced input: blood. V usage is TRBV9 and J usage is TRBJ2-2; 9 positions agree with TRBD2. CDR3 sequence reads: CASSSSGTNTGELFF. The CDR3 DNA is TGTGCCAGCAGCTCTAGCGGGACGAACACCGGGGAGCTGTTTTTT.